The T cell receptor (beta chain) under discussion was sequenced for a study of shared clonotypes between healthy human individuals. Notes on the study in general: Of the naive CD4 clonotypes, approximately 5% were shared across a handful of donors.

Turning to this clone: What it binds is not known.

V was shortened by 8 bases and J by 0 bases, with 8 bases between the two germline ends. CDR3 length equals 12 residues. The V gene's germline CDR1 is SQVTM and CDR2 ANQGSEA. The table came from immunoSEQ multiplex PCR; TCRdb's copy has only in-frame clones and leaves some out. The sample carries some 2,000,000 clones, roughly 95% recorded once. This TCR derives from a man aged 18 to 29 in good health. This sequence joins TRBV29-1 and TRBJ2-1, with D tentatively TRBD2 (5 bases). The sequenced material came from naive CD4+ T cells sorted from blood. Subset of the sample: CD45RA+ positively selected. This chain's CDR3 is CSPRGSYNEQFF. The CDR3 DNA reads TGCAGCCCTCGGGGCTCCTACAATGAGCAGTTCTTC.